These T cell receptor beta chains were read from a single sample in a study of T cell responses to AZD1222 COVID-19 vaccine. Clones were read by immunoSEQ multiplex PCR, and TCRdb kept only the in-frame ones, dropping some. The repertoire has 150,000 to 200,000 clones, around 90% of them found once; the top ten carry 0.95% to 1.1%. Sequences were derived from peripheral blood, sampled 28 days after the second AZD1222 dose. Source of these receptors: an adult who received the AZD1222 COVID-19 vaccine. Both conserved end residues are part of each CDR3. The order of the fields is V gene, J gene, CDR3 protein.

V: TRBV7-2
J: TRBJ1-2
CDR3: CASSTRHRGLGGYTF

V: TRBV18
J: TRBJ1-5
CDR3: CASSPGTGANQPQHF

V: TRBV6-2/TRBV6-3
J: TRBJ1-5
CDR3: CASSIWGDQPQHF

V: TRBV3-1/TRBV3-2
J: TRBJ1-2
CDR3: CASRQEDGAHYGYTF

V: TRBV6-5
J: TRBJ1-2
CDR3: CASSFGGDYGYTF

V: TRBV3-1/TRBV3-2
J: TRBJ2-1
CDR3: CASSLFGTSAGEQFF

V: TRBV4-1
J: TRBJ2-3
CDR3: CASSQEGLRTDTQYF

V: TRBV3-1/TRBV3-2
J: TRBJ1-2
CDR3: CASSQGRGQTYGYTF

V: TRBV29-1
J: TRBJ2-1
CDR3: CSVATIYNEQFF

V: TRBV6-2/TRBV6-3
J: TRBJ2-1
CDR3: CASSYSRTGQTRGPYNEQFF

V: TRBV7-2
J: TRBJ1-6
CDR3: CASSFDFPGGWDSPLHF

V: TRBV4-2
J: TRBJ2-5
CDR3: CASSQAGTSGYQETQYF

V: TRBV11-2
J: TRBJ1-5
CDR3: CASSLAPQGGNQPQHF

V: TRBV5-6
J: TRBJ2-1
CDR3: CASGYNEQFF

V: TRBV6-2/TRBV6-3
J: TRBJ2-2
CDR3: CASSPDSETGELFF

V: TRBV4-3
J: TRBJ2-7
CDR3: CASSQDQQGAYEQYF

V: TRBV7-2
J: TRBJ1-4
CDR3: CASSLGRGFNEKLFF

V: TRBV6-1
J: TRBJ1-6
CDR3: CASSEVGGVNSPLHF

V: TRBV9
J: TRBJ1-1
CDR3: CASSTSGTQAREAFF

V: TRBV2
J: TRBJ1-2
CDR3: CASSVDGQNGYTF

V: TRBV27
J: TRBJ2-2
CDR3: CASSFAGQGMSGELFF

V: TRBV9
J: TRBJ2-1
CDR3: CASSGGVPPEQFF

V: TRBV5-1
J: TRBJ2-4
CDR3: CASSLLPGPNIQYF

V: TRBV5-4
J: TRBJ1-2
CDR3: CASRKAGGTGYTF

V: TRBV18
J: TRBJ2-1
CDR3: CASSPRGNNEQFF

V: TRBV3-1/TRBV3-2
J: TRBJ1-2
CDR3: CASSQGGRGYTF

V: TRBV4-2
J: TRBJ2-7
CDR3: CASSQGPSGVTSYEQYF

V: TRBV5-5
J: TRBJ1-3
CDR3: CASSLVYLSSGNTIYF

V: TRBV6-5
J: TRBJ2-7
CDR3: CASSRGRFREQYF

V: TRBV5-4
J: TRBJ2-5
CDR3: CASSLRDSQETQYF

V: TRBV9
J: TRBJ2-1
CDR3: CASSGSAAGYNEQFF

V: TRBV10-3
J: TRBJ2-5
CDR3: CAISVGWKETQYF

V: TRBV21-1
J: TRBJ1-5
CDR3: CASSKEAQPYSNQPQHF

V: TRBV6-5
J: TRBJ2-7
CDR3: CASSYSNPPYEQYF